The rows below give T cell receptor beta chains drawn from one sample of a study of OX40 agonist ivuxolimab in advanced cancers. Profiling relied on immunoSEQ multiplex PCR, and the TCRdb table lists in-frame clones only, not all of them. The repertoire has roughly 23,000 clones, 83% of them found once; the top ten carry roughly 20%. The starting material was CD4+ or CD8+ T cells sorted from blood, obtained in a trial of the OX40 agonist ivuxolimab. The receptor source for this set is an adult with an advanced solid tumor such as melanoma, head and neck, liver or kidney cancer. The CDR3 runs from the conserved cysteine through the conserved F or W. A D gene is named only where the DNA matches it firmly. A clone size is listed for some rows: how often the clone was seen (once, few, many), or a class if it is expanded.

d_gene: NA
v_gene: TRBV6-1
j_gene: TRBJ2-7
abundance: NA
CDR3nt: TGTGCCAGCATTAGGTCCTTCTACGAGCAGTACTTC
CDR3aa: CASIRSFYEQYF

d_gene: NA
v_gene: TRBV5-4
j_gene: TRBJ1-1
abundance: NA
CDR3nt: TGTGCCAGCAGCTTGGAGAGCAGGCGTACCAACACTGAAGCTTTCTTT
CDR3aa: CASSLESRRTNTEAFF

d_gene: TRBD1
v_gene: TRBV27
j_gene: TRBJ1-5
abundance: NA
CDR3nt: TGTGCCAGCAGCGCCGGGACAGGGGGGAATCAGCCCCAGCATTTT
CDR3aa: CASSAGTGGNQPQHF

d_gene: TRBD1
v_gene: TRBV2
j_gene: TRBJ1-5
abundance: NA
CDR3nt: TGTGCCAGCAGTCCCGCCGGACAGGGAAACAATCAGCCCCAGCATTTT
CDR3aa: CASSPAGQGNNQPQHF

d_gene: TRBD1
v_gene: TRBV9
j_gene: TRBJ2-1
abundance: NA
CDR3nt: TGTGCCAGCAGCGGGGGACAGGGTGGTGAGCAGTTCTTC
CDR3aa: CASSGGQGGEQFF

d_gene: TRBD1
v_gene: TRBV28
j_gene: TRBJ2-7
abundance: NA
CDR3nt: TGTGCCAGCAGCAAGCCAGGGACAGGGTACTACGAGCAGTACTTC
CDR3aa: CASSKPGTGYYEQYF

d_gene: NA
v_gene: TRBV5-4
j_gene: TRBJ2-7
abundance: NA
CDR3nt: TGTGCCAGCAGCTTGGACCAGGGAACGAGATACGAGCAGTACTTC
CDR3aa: CASSLDQGTRYEQYF

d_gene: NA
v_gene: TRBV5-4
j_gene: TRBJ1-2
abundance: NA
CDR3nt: TGTGCCAGCAGCCCCGGGGGTCAGGGCCCCTTAGCTGGCTACACCTTC
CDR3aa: CASSPGGQGPLAGYTF

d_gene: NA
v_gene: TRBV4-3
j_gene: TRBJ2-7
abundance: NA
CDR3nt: TGCGCCAGCAGCCAAGGAGGAGGATCCTACGAGCAGTACTTC
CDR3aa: CASSQGGGSYEQYF

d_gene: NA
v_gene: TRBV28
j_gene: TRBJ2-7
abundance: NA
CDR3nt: TGTGCCAGCAAAGGGAGTTGGGTCTACGAGCAGTACTTC
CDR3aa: CASKGSWVYEQYF

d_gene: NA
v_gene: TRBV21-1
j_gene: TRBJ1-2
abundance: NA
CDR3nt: TGTGCCAGCAGCACAGCCGGGACAGGGATGGATGGCTACACCTTC
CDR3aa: CASSTAGTGMDGYTF

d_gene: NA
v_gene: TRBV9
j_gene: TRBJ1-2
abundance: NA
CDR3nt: TGTGCCAGCAGCCCGACGGAATATACTAACTATGGCTACACCTTC
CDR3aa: CASSPTEYTNYGYTF

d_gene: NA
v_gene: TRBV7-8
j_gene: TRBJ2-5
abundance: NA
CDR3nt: TGTGCCAGCAGCTTAGCCCGGGGTAGCGTTTACCAAGAGACCCAGTACTTC
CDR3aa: CASSLARGSVYQETQYF

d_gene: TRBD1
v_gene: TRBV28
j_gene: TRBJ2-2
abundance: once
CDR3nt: TGTGCCAGCAGGGGGGACAGTGACACCGGGGAGCTGTTTTTT
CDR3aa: CASRGDSDTGELFF

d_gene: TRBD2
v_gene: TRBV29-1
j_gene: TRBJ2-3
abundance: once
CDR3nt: TGCAGCGTGGTAGGGACTAGCGGACCCGAAGAACGCACAGATACGCAGTATTTT
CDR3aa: CSVVGTSGPEERTDTQYF

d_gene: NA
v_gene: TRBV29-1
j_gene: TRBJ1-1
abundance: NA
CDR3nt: TGCAGCGTTGAAACAGGGACGAACACTGAAGCTTTCTTT
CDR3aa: CSVETGTNTEAFF

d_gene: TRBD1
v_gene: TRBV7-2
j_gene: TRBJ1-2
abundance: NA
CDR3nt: TGTGCCAGCAGCTCACTCAAGGGTTGGGACCAGGGGGGCTATGGCTACACCTTC
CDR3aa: CASSSLKGWDQGGYGYTF

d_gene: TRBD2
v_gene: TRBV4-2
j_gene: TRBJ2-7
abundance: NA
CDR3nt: TGTGCCAGCAGCCAAGTCTCCTATCTAGCGGGATCCTACGAGCAGTACTTC
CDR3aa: CASSQVSYLAGSYEQYF